This T cell receptor beta chain came from a study of T-cell reconstitution after alpha-beta-depleted transplantation in children. The TCRbeta library was prepared with unique molecular identifiers. A single record per CDR3 protein comes from TCRdb applying MiXCR to the PCR reads. The sample records some 300,000 distinct CDR3 sequences, about 9.4% being singletons. This CDR3 has 16 residues. V dropped 1 base and J dropped 4 bases, with 15 bases sitting between them. Germline V lookup: CDR1 SGHTA, CDR2 FQGNSA. Study observations and caveats: One year post-transplant, T-cell counts and diversity were largely derived from T cells produced anew.

This clonotype was recorded many times. The antigen is unknown. Sequencing was performed on PBMCs, taken before TCRalphabeta/CD19-depleted stem cell transplant. The J gene is TRBJ2-3, the V gene TRBV7-2; D is possibly TRBD2 (5 bases). The TCR was taken from a boy in the first two years of life with acute myeloid leukemia, due to receive a stem cell transplant. This CDR3 is CASSLEEAAHPDTQYF. DNA of the CDR3: TGTGCCAGCAGCTTAGAGGAGGCCGCGCACCCAGATACGCAGTATTTT.